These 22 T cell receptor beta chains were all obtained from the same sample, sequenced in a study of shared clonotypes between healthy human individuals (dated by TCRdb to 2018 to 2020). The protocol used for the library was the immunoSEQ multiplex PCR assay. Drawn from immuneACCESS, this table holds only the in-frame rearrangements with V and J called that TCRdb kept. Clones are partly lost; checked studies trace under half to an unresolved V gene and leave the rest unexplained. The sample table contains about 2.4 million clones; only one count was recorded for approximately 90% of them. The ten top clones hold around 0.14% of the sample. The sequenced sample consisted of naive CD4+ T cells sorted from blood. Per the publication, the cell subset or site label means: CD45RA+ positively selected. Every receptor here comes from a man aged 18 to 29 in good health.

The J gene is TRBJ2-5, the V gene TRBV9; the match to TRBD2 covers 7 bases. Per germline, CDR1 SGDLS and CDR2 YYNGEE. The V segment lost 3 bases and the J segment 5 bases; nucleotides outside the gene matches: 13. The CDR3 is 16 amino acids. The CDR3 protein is CASSASSSAGRETQYF. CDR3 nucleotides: TGTGCCAGCAGCGCCTCCAGCTCAGCGGGGCGGGAGACCCAGTACTTC.

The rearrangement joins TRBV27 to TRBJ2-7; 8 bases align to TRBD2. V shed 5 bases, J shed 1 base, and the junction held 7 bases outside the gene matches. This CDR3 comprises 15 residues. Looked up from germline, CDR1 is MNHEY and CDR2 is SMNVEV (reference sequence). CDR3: CASSLGGVLSYEQYF. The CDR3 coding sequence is TGTGCCAGCAGTCTCGGGGGGGTCTTATCCTACGAGCAGTACTTC.

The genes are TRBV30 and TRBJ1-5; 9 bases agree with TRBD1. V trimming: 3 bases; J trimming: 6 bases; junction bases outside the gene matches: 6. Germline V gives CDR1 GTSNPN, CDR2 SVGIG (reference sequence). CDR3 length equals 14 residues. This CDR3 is CAWSATGGGQPQHF. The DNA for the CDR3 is TGTGCCTGGAGCGCTACAGGGGGCGGTCAGCCCCAGCATTTT.

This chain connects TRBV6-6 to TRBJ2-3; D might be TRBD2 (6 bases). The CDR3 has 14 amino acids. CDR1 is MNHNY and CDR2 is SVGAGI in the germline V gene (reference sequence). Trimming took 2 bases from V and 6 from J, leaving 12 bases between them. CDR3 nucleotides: TGTGCCAGCAGTTACGGCGCTAGCGTCGATACGCAGTATTTT. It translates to CASSYGASVDTQYF.

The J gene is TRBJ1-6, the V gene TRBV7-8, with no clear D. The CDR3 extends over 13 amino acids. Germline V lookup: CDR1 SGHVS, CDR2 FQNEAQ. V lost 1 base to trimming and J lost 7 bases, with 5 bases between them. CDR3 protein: CASSLVPNSPLHF. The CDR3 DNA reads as TGTGCCAGCAGCTTAGTACCCAATTCACCCCTCCACTTT.

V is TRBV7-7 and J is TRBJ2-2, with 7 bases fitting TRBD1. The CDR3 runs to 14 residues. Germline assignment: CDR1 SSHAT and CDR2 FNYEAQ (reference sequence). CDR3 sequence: CATSGTVNTGELFF. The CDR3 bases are TGTGCTACTTCCGGGACAGTTAACACCGGGGAGCTGTTTTTT.

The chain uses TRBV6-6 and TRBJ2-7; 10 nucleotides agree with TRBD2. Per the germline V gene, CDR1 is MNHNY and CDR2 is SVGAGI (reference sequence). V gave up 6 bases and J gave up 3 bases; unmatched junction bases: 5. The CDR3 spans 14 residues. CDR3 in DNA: TGTGCCAGCAGGGGACTAGCGAAATACTACGAGCAGTACTTC. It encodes CASRGLAKYYEQYF.

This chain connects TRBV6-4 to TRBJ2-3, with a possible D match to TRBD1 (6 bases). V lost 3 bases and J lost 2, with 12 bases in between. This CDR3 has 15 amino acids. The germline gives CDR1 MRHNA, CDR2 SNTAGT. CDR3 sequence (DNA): TGTGCCAGCAGTGAGTGGGGGCGACTCACAGATACGCAGTATTTT. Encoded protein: CASSEWGRLTDTQYF.

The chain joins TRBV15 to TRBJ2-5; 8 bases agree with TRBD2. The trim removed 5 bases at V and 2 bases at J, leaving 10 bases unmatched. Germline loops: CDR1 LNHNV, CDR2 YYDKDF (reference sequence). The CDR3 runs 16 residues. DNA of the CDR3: TGTGCCACCAGCGGAGCTCGGGGGGGAGGGCAAGAGACCCAGTACTTC. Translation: CATSGARGGGQETQYF.

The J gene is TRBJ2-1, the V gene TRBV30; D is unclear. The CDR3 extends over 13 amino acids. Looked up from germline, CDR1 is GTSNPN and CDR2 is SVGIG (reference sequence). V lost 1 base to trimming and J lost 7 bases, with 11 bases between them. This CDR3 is CAWSGLRWNEQFF. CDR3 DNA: TGTGCCTGGAGTGGTCTCAGGTGGAATGAGCAGTTCTTC.

The CDR3 DNA reads as TGTGCCAGCAGTTTATATCCGGGACAGAATACCGGGGAGCTGTTTTTT. Protein sequence: CASSLYPGQNTGELFF. The chain has TRBV28 and TRBJ2-2; 7 nucleotides match TRBD1. The CDR3 runs to 16 residues. With 1 base clipped from V and 5 bases from J, the junction kept 7 bases outside the gene matches. Germline V CDR1 and CDR2: MDHEN, SYDVKM.

The CDR3 spells CASTRWERAGELFF. The CDR3 DNA is TGTGCCAGTACCCGGTGGGAGAGGGCCGGGGAGCTGTTTTTT. This sequence joins TRBV19 and TRBJ2-2; weak D call: TRBD2 (5 bases). The germline gives CDR1 LNHDA, CDR2 SQIVND (reference sequence). V was trimmed by 7 bases and J by 6 bases, leaving 15 bases between them. The CDR3 runs to 14 residues.

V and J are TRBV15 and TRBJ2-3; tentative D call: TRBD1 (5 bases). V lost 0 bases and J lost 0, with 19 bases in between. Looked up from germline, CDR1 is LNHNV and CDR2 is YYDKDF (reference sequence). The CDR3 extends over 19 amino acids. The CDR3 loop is CATSRDAPWGRASTDTQYF. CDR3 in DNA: TGTGCCACCAGCAGAGACGCACCTTGGGGCCGAGCGAGCACAGATACGCAGTATTTT.

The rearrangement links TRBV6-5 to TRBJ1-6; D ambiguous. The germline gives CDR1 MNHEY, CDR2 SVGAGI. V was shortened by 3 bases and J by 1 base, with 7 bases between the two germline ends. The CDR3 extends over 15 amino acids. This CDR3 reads CASSYRRSYNSPLHF. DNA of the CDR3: TGTGCCAGCAGTTATCGACGGTCCTATAATTCACCCCTCCACTTT.

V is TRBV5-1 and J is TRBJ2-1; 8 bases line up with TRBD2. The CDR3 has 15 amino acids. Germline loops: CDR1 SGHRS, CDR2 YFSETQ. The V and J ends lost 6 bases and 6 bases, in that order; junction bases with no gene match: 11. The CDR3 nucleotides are TGCGCCAGCAACGTCCCGGGACTAGTTTCCAATGAGCAGTTCTTC. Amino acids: CASNVPGLVSNEQFF.

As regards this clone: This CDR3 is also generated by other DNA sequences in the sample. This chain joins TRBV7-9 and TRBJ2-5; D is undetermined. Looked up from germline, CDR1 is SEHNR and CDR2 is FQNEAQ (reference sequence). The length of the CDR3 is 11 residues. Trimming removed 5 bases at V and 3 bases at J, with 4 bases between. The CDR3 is CASSQKETQYF. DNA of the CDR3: TGTGCCAGCAGCCAGAAAGAGACCCAGTACTTC.

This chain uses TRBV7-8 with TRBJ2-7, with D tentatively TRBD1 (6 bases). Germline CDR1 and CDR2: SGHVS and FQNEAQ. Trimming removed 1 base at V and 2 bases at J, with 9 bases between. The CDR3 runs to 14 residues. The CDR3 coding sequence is TGTGCCAGCAGCTTAGAAGGACAGACCTACGAGCAGTACTTC. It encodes CASSLEGQTYEQYF.

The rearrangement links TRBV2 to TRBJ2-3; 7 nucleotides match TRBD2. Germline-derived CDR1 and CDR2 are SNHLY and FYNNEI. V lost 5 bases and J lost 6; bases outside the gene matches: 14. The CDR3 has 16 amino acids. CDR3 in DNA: TGTGCCAGCAGTCTACCCGGGACTAAGGGGATGGATACGCAGTATTTT. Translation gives CASSLPGTKGMDTQYF.

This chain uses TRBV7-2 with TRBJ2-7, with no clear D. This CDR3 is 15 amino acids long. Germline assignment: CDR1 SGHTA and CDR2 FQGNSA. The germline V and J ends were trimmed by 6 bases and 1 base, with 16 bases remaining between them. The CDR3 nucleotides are TGTGCCAGCAGTTTAAGGGCCATTGGATCCTACGAGCAGTACTTC. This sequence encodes CASSLRAIGSYEQYF.

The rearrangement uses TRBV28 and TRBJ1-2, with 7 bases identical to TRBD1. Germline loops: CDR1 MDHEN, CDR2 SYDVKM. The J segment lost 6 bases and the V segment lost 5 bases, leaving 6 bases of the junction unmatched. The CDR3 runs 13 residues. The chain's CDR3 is CASSKGGRNGYTF. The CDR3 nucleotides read TGTGCCAGCAGTAAAGGGGGCAGGAATGGCTACACCTTC.

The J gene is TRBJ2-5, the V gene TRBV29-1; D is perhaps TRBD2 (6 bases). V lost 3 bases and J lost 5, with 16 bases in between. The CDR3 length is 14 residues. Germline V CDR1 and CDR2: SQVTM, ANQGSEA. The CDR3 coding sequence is TGCAGCGTTGATCCGATAAGCGGGCTCGAGACCCAGTACTTC. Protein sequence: CSVDPISGLETQYF.

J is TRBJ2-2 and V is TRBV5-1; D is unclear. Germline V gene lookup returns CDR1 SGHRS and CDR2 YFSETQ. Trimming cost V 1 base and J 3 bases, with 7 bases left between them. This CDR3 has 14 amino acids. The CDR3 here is CASSLNSYTGELFF. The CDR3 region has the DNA TGCGCCAGCAGCTTGAACAGTTACACCGGGGAGCTGTTTTTT.